Listed below are T cell receptor beta chains from one sample, sequenced in a study of blood T cell repertoires in COVID-19. The data were produced by immunoSEQ multiplex PCR, yet TCRdb's version contains in-frame clones alone and is incomplete. Counted here are approximately 110,000 clones, approximately 78% occurring once; the ten biggest clones make up 7% to 9.5%. Sequencing input: peripheral blood. These receptors were obtained from a man between 65 and 85 years old with acute or convalescent COVID-19. CDR3s include the opening cysteine and the closing phenylalanine or tryptophan. A D gene is named only where the DNA matches it firmly. Only some rows state a clone size, as once, few, many or a class for expanded clones.

clone_size,v_call,d_call,j_call,cdr3_aa,cdr3_nt
-,TRBV4-2,-,TRBJ2-4,CASSRMTGTSSGGIQYF,TGTGCCAGCAGCCGGATGACAGGGACTTCCTCTGGTGGCATTCAGTACTTC
-,TRBV4-1,-,TRBJ1-5,CASSLEGGGGSNQPQHF,TGCGCCAGCAGCCTCGAAGGGGGTGGGGGAAGCAATCAGCCCCAGCATTTT
-,TRBV5-8,-,TRBJ2-6,CASIPYRRENSGANVLTF,TGTGCCAGCATCCCCTATAGACGGGAGAACTCTGGGGCCAACGTCCTGACTTTC
-,TRBV29-1,-,TRBJ2-1,CSAHSDKFEQFF,TGCAGCGCCCACTCTGACAAATTTGAGCAGTTCTTC
once,TRBV28,TRBD1,TRBJ1-6,CASTPSTGQSSPLHF,TGTGCCAGCACCCCAAGCACGGGACAGAGTTCACCCCTCCACTTT
-,TRBV5-4,-,TRBJ2-6,CASSRDSGANVLTF,TGTGCCAGCAGCCGGGACTCGGGGGCCAACGTCCTGACTTTC
-,TRBV7-3,-,TRBJ2-3,CASSPTLSSTDTQYF,TGTGCCAGCAGCCCTACTTTATCTAGCACAGATACGCAGTATTTT
-,TRBV28,TRBD2,TRBJ2-1,CASTQQGGRANEQFF,TGTGCCAGCACCCAACAAGGCGGGAGGGCCAACGAGCAGTTCTTC
few,TRBV28,-,TRBJ1-2,CASTPPGTLLYGYTF,TGTGCCAGCACCCCCCCCGGGACTCTCCTCTATGGCTACACCTTC
-,TRBV19,-,TRBJ1-5,CASSIRVGNQPQHF,TGTGCCAGTAGTATCAGGGTTGGCAATCAGCCCCAGCATTTT
-,TRBV28,-,TRBJ2-1,CASSVDSAGSQFF,TGTGCCAGCAGTGTCGATTCGGCAGGGTCGCAGTTCTTC
-,TRBV18,TRBD1,TRBJ1-5,CASSPDRDQPQHF,TGTGCCAGCTCACCAGACAGGGATCAGCCCCAGCATTTT
-,TRBV19,-,TRBJ1-2,CASSTSGGPVYGYTF,TGTGCCAGTAGTACGTCGGGGGGGCCAGTCTATGGCTACACCTTC
few,TRBV28,-,TRBJ2-7,CASSSIRGVHYEQYF,TGTGCCAGCAGTTCGATCAGGGGGGTCCACTACGAGCAGTACTTC
-,TRBV6-6,TRBD1,TRBJ1-2,CASSTGQGANYGYTF,TGTGCCAGCAGCACGGGGCAGGGGGCGAACTATGGCTACACCTTC
-,TRBV15,-,TRBJ2-2,CATSQRFQGSATGELFF,TGTGCCACCAGCCAAAGGTTCCAGGGATCGGCCACCGGGGAGCTGTTTTTT